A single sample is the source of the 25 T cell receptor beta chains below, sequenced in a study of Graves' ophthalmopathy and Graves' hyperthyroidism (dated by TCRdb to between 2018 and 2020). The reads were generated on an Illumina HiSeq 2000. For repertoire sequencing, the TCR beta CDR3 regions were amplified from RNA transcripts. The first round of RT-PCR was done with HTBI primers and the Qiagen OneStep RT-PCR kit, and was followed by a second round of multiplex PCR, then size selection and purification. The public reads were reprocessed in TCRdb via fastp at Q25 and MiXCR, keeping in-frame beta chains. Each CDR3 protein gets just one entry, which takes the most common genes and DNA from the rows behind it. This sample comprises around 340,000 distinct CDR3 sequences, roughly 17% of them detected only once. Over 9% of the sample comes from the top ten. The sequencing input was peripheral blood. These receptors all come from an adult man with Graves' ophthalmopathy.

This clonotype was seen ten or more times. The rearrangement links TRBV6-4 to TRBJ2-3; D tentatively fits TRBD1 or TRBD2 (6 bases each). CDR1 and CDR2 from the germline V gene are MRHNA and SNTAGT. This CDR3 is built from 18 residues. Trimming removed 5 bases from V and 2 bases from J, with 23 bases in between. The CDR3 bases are TGTGCCAGCAGTAAACAAACTTCCGCGGGGACATACACAGATACGCAGTATTTT. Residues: CASSKQTSAGTYTDTQYF.

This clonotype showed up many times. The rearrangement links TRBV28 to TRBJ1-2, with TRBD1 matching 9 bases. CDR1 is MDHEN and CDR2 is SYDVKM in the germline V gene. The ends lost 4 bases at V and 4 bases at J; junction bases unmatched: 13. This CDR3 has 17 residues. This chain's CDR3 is CASSSPAPGTGPYGYTF. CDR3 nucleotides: TGTGCCAGCAGTTCTCCGGCCCCCGGGACAGGGCCCTATGGCTACACCTTC.

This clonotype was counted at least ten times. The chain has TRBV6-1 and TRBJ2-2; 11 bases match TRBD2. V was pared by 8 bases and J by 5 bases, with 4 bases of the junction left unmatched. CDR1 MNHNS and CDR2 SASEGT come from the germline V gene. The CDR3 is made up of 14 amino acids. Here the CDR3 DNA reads TGTGCCAGCGGACTAGCGGGCCCGACCGGGGAGCTGTTTTTT. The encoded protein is CASGLAGPTGELFF.

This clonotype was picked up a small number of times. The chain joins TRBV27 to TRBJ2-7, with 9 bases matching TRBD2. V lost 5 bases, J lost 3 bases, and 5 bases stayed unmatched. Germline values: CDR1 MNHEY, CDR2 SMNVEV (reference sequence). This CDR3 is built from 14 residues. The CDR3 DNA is TGTGCCAGCAGTCCACTTAGCGGGAGCTACGAGCAGTACTTC. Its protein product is CASSPLSGSYEQYF.

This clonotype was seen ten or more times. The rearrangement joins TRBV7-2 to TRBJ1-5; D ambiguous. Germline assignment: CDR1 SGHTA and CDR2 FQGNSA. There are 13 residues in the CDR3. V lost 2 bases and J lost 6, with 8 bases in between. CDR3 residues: CASSLNAIQPQHF. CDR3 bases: TGTGCCAGCAGCTTAAACGCCATTCAGCCCCAGCATTTT.

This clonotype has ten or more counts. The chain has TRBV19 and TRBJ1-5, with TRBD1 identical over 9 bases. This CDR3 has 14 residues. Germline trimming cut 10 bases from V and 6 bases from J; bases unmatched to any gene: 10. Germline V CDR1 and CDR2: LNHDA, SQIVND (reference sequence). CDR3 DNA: TGTGCCACCCCCGGGACAGGGCTAGGTCAGCCCCAGCATTTT. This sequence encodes CATPGTGLGQPQHF.

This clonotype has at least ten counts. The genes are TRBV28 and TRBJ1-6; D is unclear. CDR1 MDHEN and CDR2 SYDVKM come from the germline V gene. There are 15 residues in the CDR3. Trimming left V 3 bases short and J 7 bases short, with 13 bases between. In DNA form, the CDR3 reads TGTGCCAGCAGTTTTGAGGGAATCGGCAATTCACCCCTCCACTTT. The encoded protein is CASSFEGIGNSPLHF.

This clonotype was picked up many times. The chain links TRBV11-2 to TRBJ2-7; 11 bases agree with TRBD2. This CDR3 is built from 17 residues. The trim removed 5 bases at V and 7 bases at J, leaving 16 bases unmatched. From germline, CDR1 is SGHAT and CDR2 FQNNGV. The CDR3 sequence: CASSISGTSGMIGEQYF. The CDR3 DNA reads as TGTGCCAGCAGCATATCCGGGACTAGCGGAATGATAGGGGAGCAGTACTTC.

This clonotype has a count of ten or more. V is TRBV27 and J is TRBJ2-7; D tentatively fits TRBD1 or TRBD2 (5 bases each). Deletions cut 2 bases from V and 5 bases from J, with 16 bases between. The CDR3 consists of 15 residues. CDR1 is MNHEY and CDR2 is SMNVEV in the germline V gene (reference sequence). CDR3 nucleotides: TGTGCCAGCAGTTTACCCCCTTCGGGGCGCCACGAGCAGTACTTC. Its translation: CASSLPPSGRHEQYF.

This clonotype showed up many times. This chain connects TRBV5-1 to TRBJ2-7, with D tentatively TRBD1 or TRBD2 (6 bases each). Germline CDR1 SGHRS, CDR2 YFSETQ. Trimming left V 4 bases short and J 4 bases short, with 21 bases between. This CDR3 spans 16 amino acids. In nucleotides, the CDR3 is TGCGCCAGCAGCCCGAATACGGGGGCCAGGAATTACGAGCAGTACTTC. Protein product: CASSPNTGARNYEQYF.

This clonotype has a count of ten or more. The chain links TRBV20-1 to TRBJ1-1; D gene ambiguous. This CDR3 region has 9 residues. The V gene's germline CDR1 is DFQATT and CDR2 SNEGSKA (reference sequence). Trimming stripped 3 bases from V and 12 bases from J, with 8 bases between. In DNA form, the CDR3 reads TGCAGTGCTAGTGACGTAACTTTCTTT. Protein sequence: CSASDVTFF.

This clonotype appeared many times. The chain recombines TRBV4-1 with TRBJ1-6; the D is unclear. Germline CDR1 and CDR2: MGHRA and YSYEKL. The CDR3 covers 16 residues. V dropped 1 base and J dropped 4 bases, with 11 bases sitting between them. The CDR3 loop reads CASSQVLGVYNSPLHF. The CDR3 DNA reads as TGCGCCAGCAGCCAAGTCCTAGGAGTTTATAATTCACCCCTCCACTTT.

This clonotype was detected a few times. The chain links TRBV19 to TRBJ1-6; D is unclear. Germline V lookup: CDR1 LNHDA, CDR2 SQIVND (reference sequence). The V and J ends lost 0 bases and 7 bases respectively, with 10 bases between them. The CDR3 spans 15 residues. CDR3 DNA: TGTGCCAGTAGTATAGAGAGTTCTCGGAATTCACCCCTCCACTTT. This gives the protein CASSIESSRNSPLHF.

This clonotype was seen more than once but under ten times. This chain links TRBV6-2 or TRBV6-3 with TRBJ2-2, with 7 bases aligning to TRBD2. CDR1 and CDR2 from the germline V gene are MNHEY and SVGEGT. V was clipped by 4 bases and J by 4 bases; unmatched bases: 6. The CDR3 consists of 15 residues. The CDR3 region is CASSWAGVRTGELFF. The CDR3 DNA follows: TGTGCCAGCAGTTGGGCGGGAGTGCGCACCGGGGAGCTGTTTTTT.

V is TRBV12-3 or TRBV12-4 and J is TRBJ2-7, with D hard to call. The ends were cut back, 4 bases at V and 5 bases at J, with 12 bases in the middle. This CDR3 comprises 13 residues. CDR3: CASSYGLDDEQYF. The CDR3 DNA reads TGTGCCAGCAGTTACGGGCTAGACGACGAGCAGTACTTC.

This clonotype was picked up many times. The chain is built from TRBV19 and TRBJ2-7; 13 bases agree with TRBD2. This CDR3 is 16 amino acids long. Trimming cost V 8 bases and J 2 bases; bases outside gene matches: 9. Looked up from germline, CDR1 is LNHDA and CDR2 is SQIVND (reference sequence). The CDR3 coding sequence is TGTGCCAGTGCGGGACTAGCGGGACCCGGGCCCTACGAGCAGTACTTC. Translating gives CASAGLAGPGPYEQYF.

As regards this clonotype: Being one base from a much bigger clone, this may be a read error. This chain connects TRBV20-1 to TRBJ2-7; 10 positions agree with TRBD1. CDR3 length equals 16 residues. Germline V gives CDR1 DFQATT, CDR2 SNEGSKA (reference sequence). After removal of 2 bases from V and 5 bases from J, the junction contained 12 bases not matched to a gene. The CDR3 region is CSARSQGGQGRDEQYF. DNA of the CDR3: TGCAGTGCTAGATCCCAGGGGGGACAGGGGAGAGACGAGCAGTACTTC.

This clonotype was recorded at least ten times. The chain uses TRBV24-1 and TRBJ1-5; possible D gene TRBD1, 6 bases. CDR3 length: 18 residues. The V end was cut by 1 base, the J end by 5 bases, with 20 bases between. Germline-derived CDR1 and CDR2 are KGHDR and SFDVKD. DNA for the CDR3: TGTGCCACCAGTGATTTTGGGGGGGACATGTGGGGGGATCAGCCCCAGCATTTT. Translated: CATSDFGGDMWGDQPQHF.

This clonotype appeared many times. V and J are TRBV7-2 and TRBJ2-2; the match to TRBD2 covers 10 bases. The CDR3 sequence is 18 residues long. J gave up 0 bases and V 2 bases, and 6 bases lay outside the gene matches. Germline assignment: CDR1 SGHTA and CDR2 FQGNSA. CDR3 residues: CASSLPLAGAANTGELFF. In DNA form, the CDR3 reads TGTGCCAGCAGCTTACCCCTAGCGGGGGCCGCGAACACCGGGGAGCTGTTTTTT.

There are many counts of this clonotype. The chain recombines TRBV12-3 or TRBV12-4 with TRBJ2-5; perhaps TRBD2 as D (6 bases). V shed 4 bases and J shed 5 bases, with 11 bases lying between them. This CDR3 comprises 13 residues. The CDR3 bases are TGTGCCAGCAGTTCGACTAGGACGGAGACCCAGTACTTC. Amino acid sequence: CASSSTRTETQYF.

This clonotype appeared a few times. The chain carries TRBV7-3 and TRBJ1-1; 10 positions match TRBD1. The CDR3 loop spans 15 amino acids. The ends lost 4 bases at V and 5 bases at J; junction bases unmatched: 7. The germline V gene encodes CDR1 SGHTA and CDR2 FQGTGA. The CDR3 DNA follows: TGTGCCAGCAGCTCGACAGGGGGCGGAGGTACTGAAGCTTTCTTT. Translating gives CASSSTGGGGTEAFF.

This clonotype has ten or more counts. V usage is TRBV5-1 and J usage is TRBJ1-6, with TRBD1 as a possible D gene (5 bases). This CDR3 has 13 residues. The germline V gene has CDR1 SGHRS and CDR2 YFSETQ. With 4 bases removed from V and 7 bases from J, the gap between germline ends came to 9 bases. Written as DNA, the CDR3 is TGCGCCAGCAGCAGGGGACCAAATTCACCCCTCCACTTT. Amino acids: CASSRGPNSPLHF.

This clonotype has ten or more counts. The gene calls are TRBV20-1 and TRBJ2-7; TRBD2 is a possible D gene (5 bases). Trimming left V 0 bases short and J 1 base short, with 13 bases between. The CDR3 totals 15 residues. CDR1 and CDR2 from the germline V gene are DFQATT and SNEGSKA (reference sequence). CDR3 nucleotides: TGCAGTGCTAGAGATCTAGCCCGAGGTTCCTACGAGCAGTACTTC. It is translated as CSARDLARGSYEQYF.

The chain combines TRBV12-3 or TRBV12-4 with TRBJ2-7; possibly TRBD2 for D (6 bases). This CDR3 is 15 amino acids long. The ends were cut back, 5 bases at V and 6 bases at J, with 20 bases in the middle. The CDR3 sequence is CASSPGDGYSREQYF. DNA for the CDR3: TGTGCCAGCAGTCCGGGGGACGGCTATTCTCGCGAGCAGTACTTC.

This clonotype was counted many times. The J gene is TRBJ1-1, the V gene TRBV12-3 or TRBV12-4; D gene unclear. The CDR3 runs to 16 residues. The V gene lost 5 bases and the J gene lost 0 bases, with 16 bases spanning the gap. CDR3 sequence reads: CASSQRPNYMNTEAFF. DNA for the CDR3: TGTGCCAGCAGTCAACGACCTAACTACATGAACACTGAAGCTTTCTTT.